A single sample is the source of the 27 T cell receptor beta chains below, sequenced in a study of shared clonotypes between healthy human individuals. CD45RO-negative CD8 cells positively selected for CCR7 made up the naive population, which excluded terminally differentiated effector memory CD45RA+ cells. The protocol was immunoSEQ multiplex PCR, while the TCRdb copy is restricted to in-frame clones and leaves out a portion. The sample contains millions of clones, 85% to 95% of which appear only once. The sample comprised naive CD8+ T cells sorted from blood. The receptors shown here come from a man younger than 30 in good health.

The rearrangement joins TRBV28 to TRBJ1-3; perhaps TRBD1 as D (5 bases). CDR1 and CDR2 from the germline V gene are MDHEN and SYDVKM. The CDR3 runs 16 residues. V lost 5 bases and J 0 bases, leaving 14 bases between the germline ends. The CDR3 DNA is TGTGCCAGCAGTACCCAGGGACTGAGCTCTGGAAACACCATATATTTT. The encoded protein is CASSTQGLSSGNTIYF.

The rearrangement links TRBV4-3 to TRBJ2-3; 10 bases match TRBD2. From germline, CDR1 is LGHNA and CDR2 YSLEER. This CDR3 has 15 amino acids. V lost 3 bases, J lost 5 bases, and 5 bases stayed unmatched. This CDR3 reads CASSQSGREIDTQYF. DNA for the CDR3: TGCGCCAGCAGCCAGAGCGGGAGGGAGATAGATACGCAGTATTTT.

V usage is TRBV4-3 and J usage is TRBJ2-7; D possibly corresponds to TRBD1 (5 bases). The length of the CDR3 is 14 residues. Per the germline V gene, CDR1 is LGHNA and CDR2 is YSLEER. V dropped 5 bases and J dropped 6 bases, with 17 bases sitting between them. CDR3 sequence: CASSYQQDASEQYF. The CDR3 DNA is TGCGCCAGCAGCTATCAACAGGACGCCTCCGAGCAGTACTTC.

V is TRBV4-3 and J is TRBJ2-3, with a possible D match to TRBD1 (6 bases). CDR3 length: 18 amino acids. The germline V gene has CDR1 LGHNA and CDR2 YSLEER. The germline V and J ends were trimmed by 3 bases and 2 bases, with 21 bases remaining between them. In nucleotides, the CDR3 is TGCGCCAGCAGCCACATATACACCGGGACATATAACACAGATACGCAGTATTTT. Translation gives CASSHIYTGTYNTDTQYF.

J is TRBJ1-1 and V is TRBV27; TRBD1 is a possible D gene (5 bases). The CDR3 consists of 14 residues. Trimming took 5 bases from V and 4 from J, leaving 14 bases between them. Germline V CDR1 and CDR2: MNHEY, SMNVEV (reference sequence). Here the CDR3 reads CASSPRGEPTEAFF. The CDR3 bases are TGTGCCAGCAGTCCTCGGGGGGAACCCACTGAAGCTTTCTTT.

The chain links TRBV15 to TRBJ2-1; a possible D gene is TRBD1 (7 bases). Germline V lookup: CDR1 LNHNV, CDR2 YYDKDF (reference sequence). There are 18 residues in the CDR3. V gave up 2 bases and J gave up 9 bases, with 26 bases separating them. The DNA of the CDR3 is TGTGCCACCAGCAGACCCATCTCGGACAGGCGGGGAGTGGGTGAGCAGTTCTTC. Residues: CATSRPISDRRGVGEQFF.

The chain uses TRBV7-9 and TRBJ2-7; TRBD2 matches at 11 bases. Germline CDR1 and CDR2: SEHNR and FQNEAQ (reference sequence). Trimming took 5 bases from V and 5 from J; bases not matched to a gene: 8. This CDR3 region has 15 residues. This chain's CDR3 is CASSPISGGAHEQYF. DNA of the CDR3: TGTGCCAGCAGCCCGATTAGCGGGGGGGCCCACGAGCAGTACTTC.

The chain carries TRBV2 and TRBJ2-7, with D possibly TRBD2 on 6 matching bases. V shed 4 bases and J shed 3 bases, with 16 bases lying between them. The CDR3 length is 15 residues. Germline V gene sequence: CDR1 SNHLY, CDR2 FYNNEI. The DNA for the CDR3 is TGTGCCAGCAGTGGCCCGGTCTGGGAGGTCTACGAGCAGTACTTC. Translated: CASSGPVWEVYEQYF.

The chain recombines TRBV4-3 with TRBJ2-4; a weak D match, TRBD2 (5 bases). This CDR3 region has 16 residues. The germline gives CDR1 LGHNA, CDR2 YSLEER. Trimming cost V 0 bases and J 5 bases, with 14 bases left between them. This CDR3 reads CASSQEGEGRQNIQYF. In DNA, the CDR3 is TGCGCCAGCAGCCAAGAGGGCGAGGGCCGCCAAAACATTCAGTACTTC.

This clone has only one observation. The rearrangement joins TRBV7-9 to TRBJ2-5; no reliable D call. V was trimmed by 5 bases and J by 1 base, leaving 8 bases between them. The CDR3 consists of 13 residues. Looked up from germline, CDR1 is SEHNR and CDR2 is FQNEAQ (reference sequence). The CDR3 loop reads CASSVIVQETQYF. The CDR3 coding sequence is TGTGCCAGCAGCGTCATAGTCCAAGAGACCCAGTACTTC.

The CDR3 nucleotides read TGTGCCAGCAGTGCTCGGGAGGCCCCCAATCAGCCCCAGCATTTT. Translated, it gives CASSAREAPNQPQHF. This chain uses TRBV6-1 with TRBJ1-5; D uncertain. Germline V gene data show CDR1 as MNHNS and CDR2 as SASEGT. CDR3 length: 15 amino acids. The V gene lost 4 bases and the J gene lost 3 bases, with 13 bases spanning the gap.

As concerns this clone: A much larger clone is a single base away; this may be a read error. Other nucleotide sequences in the sample specify the same CDR3. V and J are TRBV5-1 and TRBJ2-7; no reliable D call. The CDR3 loop spans 12 amino acids. V dropped 0 bases and J dropped 3 bases, with 4 bases sitting between them. Germline CDR1 and CDR2: SGHRS and YFSETQ. Here the CDR3 DNA reads TGCGCCAGCAGCTTGGACTACTACGAGCAGTACTTC. Protein product: CASSLDYYEQYF. Filled out from reference TRBV5-1 and TRBJ2-7, the complete variable domain reads KAGVTQTPRYLIKTRGQQVTLSCSPISGHRSVSWYQQTPGQGLQFLFEYFSETQRNKGNFPGRFSGRQFSNSRSEMNVSTLELGDSALYLCASSLDYYEQYFGPGTRLTVT.

This clone was counted a single time. This sequence joins TRBV9 and TRBJ2-3; the D is unclear. Deletions cut 4 bases from V and 3 bases from J, with 6 bases between. This CDR3 comprises 12 residues. The germline CDR1 and CDR2 sequences are SGDLS and YYNGEE. The CDR3 here is CASSPRTDTQYF. The CDR3 region has the DNA TGTGCCAGCAGCCCTCGAACAGATACGCAGTATTTT. Supplemented by reference TRBV9 and TRBJ2-3, the full variable domain reads DSGVTQTPKHLITATGQRVTLRCSPRSGDLSVYWYQQSLDQGLQFLIQYYNGEERAKGNILERFSAQQFPDLHSELNLSSLELGDSALYFCASSPRTDTQYFGPGTRLTVL.

The rearrangement uses TRBV11-2 and TRBJ2-5; D call uncertain. The V end was cut by 1 base, the J end by 0 bases, with 6 bases between. This CDR3 has 14 amino acids. Germline values: CDR1 SGHAT, CDR2 FQNNGV. The CDR3 coding sequence is TGTGCCAGCAGCTTAGCAGGCTACCAAGAGACCCAGTACTTC. It yields the protein CASSLAGYQETQYF.

About this clone itself: The junction shows a germline mismatch at one end, possibly a read error. This CDR3 is also generated by other DNA sequences in the sample. The chain is built from TRBV9 and TRBJ1-1; 8 bases align to TRBD1. In germline, CDR1 is SGDLS, CDR2 YYNGEE. CDR3 length equals 16 residues. The CDR3 sequence is CASSADSDRGGTEAFF. Written as DNA, the CDR3 is TGTGCCAGCAGCGCGGACTCTGACAGGGGTGGCACTGAAGCCTTCTTT.

Concerning this clone: The sample holds other DNA sequences that translate to the same CDR3. This chain uses TRBV5-6 with TRBJ2-7; TRBD1 might be the D (6 bases). Germline assignment: CDR1 SGHDT and CDR2 YYEEEE. This CDR3 region has 13 residues. Trimming left V 0 bases short and J 4 bases short, with 8 bases between. CDR3 in DNA: TGTGCCAGCAGCTTGGGGGGGCTGTACGAGCAGTACTTC. This translates into CASSLGGLYEQYF.

The chain recombines TRBV6-5 with TRBJ2-1; D unresolved. This CDR3 has 15 amino acids. Between the trimmed V and J ends, which lost 1 base and 5 bases, there was a span of 12 bases. The germline V gene encodes CDR1 MNHEY and CDR2 SVGAGI. The CDR3, as DNA: TGTGCCAGCAGTTACTGGCAGGCCGGAAACAATGAGCAGTTCTTC. Amino acids: CASSYWQAGNNEQFF.

V and J are TRBV14 and TRBJ2-7; no reliable D call. Trimming shortened V by 4 bases and J by 2 bases, and 15 bases separated the two germline ends. Germline-derived CDR1 and CDR2 are SGHDN and FVKESK. This CDR3 contains 15 residues. Here the CDR3 reads CASSPVGPGPYEQYF. CDR3 bases: TGTGCCAGCAGCCCGGTCGGGCCCGGACCCTACGAGCAGTACTTC.

The V gene is TRBV27, the J gene TRBJ2-7; D possibly corresponds to TRBD2 (6 bases). Germline V CDR1 and CDR2: MNHEY, SMNVEV (reference sequence). The CDR3 has 15 amino acids. Trimming removed 5 bases at V and 6 bases at J, with 20 bases between. The CDR3 protein is CASSPWTGYSGEQYF. The CDR3 DNA is TGTGCCAGCAGTCCCTGGACTGGTTATAGCGGCGAGCAGTACTTC.

The gene calls are TRBV5-1 and TRBJ2-3; the D is unclear. V shed 0 bases and J shed 1 base, with 15 bases lying between them. CDR1 is SGHRS and CDR2 is YFSETQ in the germline V gene. The CDR3 runs 17 residues. The CDR3 bases are TGCGCCAGCAGCTTGGCGCCTCAGGTTCTCCGCACAGATACGCAGTATTTT. Translation gives CASSLAPQVLRTDTQYF.

Turning to this clone: Additional DNA sequences in this sample encode the identical CDR3. CDR3 region: CASSSDGYGYTF. The CDR3, as DNA: TGTGCCAGCAGCTCGGACGGGTATGGCTACACCTTC. The chain links TRBV5-6 to TRBJ1-2; D is undetermined. The ends were cut back, 3 bases at V and 5 bases at J, with 8 bases in the middle. Germline loops: CDR1 SGHDT, CDR2 YYEEEE. CDR3 length: 12 residues.

V gene TRBV19 combines with J gene TRBJ2-1; D possibly uses TRBD1 or TRBD2 (5 bases each). Trimming removed 2 bases at V and 5 bases at J, with 13 bases between. Germline-derived CDR1 and CDR2 are LNHDA and SQIVND (reference sequence). The CDR3 runs to 15 residues. CDR3 in amino acids: CASSILAGTDNEQFF. In DNA form, the CDR3 reads TGTGCCAGTAGTATATTAGCTGGGACGGACAATGAGCAGTTCTTC.

This chain uses TRBV5-4 with TRBJ2-2, with D uncertain. V dropped 0 bases and J dropped 4 bases, with 4 bases sitting between them. Germline values: CDR1 SGHNT, CDR2 YYREEE (reference sequence). This CDR3 contains 13 residues. CDR3 sequence: CASSLEATGELFF. CDR3 DNA sequence: TGTGCCAGCAGCTTGGAGGCCACCGGGGAGCTGTTTTTT.

The chain combines TRBV7-9 with TRBJ1-1; D not certain. The CDR3 length is 14 residues. V lost 0 bases to trimming and J lost 5 bases, with 10 bases between them. Looked up from germline, CDR1 is SEHNR and CDR2 is FQNEAQ (reference sequence). The CDR3 nucleotides are TGTGCCAGCAGCTTAGCGCTCCCCGATACTGAAGCTTTCTTT. It specifies CASSLALPDTEAFF.

The CDR3: CASSYSKSASKNIQYF. As DNA, the CDR3 is TGTGCCAGCAGTTACTCGAAATCAGCTTCCAAAAACATTCAGTACTTC. The chain has TRBV6-5 and TRBJ2-4; no definite D call. The CDR3 spans 16 residues. V lost 0 bases and J 2 bases, leaving 11 bases between the germline ends. Germline-derived CDR1 and CDR2 are MNHEY and SVGAGI.

This CDR3 reads CASSFGSSGEKLFF. CDR3 bases: TGTGCCAGCAGTTTCGGCAGCTCTGGTGAAAAACTGTTTTTT. This chain links TRBV28 with TRBJ1-4; D gene uncertain. Germline V gene lookup returns CDR1 MDHEN and CDR2 SYDVKM. The V gene lost 3 bases and the J gene lost 7 bases, with 12 bases spanning the gap. This CDR3 comprises 14 residues.

The chain carries TRBV4-3 and TRBJ2-2; 10 bases fit TRBD1. V dropped 0 bases and J dropped 4; count of bases not matched to a gene: 2. This CDR3 region has 16 residues. In germline, CDR1 is LGHNA, CDR2 YSLEER. This CDR3 reads CASSQERTGGTGELFF. CDR3 coding DNA: TGCGCCAGCAGCCAAGAAAGGACAGGGGGCACCGGGGAGCTGTTTTTT.